The rows below give T cell receptor beta chains drawn from one sample of a study of graft-versus-host responses after intestinal transplantation. Clones were sequenced by immunoSEQ multiplex PCR, and TCRdb holds only the in-frame ones, with some missing. The repertoire holds roughly 40,000 clones, with roughly 90% as singletons. Sequences were derived from PBMCs, sampled 524 days after transplant. These receptors were obtained from a human patient who received an intestinal transplant, so some T cells may come from the graft donor. Each CDR3 is given with its conserved first and last residue. The order of the fields is J gene, V gene, clone size, D gene, CDR3 protein, CDR3 DNA. D genes are given only for firm matches. A row's size may be missing; if present it is once, few, many or a size class.

TRBJ2-1 TRBV5-5 - TRBD2 CASSPLAGGTNEQFF TGTGCCAGCAGTCCTCTAGCGGGAGGCACCAATGAGCAGTTCTTC
TRBJ2-7 TRBV6-6 - TRBD2 CASSYSGGTSAEQYF TGTGCCAGCAGTTACTCCGGGGGGACTTCTGCCGAGCAGTACTTC
TRBJ2-3 TRBV10-3 - - CAIRAQVYTDTQYF TGTGCCATCAGGGCACAGGTATACACAGATACGCAGTATTTT
TRBJ2-1 TRBV29-1 once TRBD1 CSVLNVQDRDEQFF TGCAGCGTATTAAATGTCCAAGACAGGGATGAGCAGTTCTTC
TRBJ2-5 TRBV7-7 - - CASSPTPGAYETQYF TGTGCCAGCAGCCCAACCCCGGGGGCGTATGAGACCCAGTACTTC
TRBJ2-1 TRBV30 - - CAWSWGPGLSVNEQFF TGTGCCTGGAGTTGGGGCCCGGGATTGTCCGTCAATGAGCAGTTCTTC
TRBJ2-7 TRBV14 - TRBD2 CASSQAGLAGYEQYF TGTGCCAGCAGCCAAGCTGGCCTAGCGGGCTACGAGCAGTACTTC
TRBJ1-4 TRBV20-1 - - CSAEGEKLFF TGCAGTGCAGAGGGGGAAAAACTGTTTTTT
TRBJ2-7 TRBV7-2 - TRBD2 CASSLVTSKQYF TGTGCCAGCAGCTTAGTGACTAGCAAGCAGTACTTC
TRBJ2-1 TRBV10-2 few - CATLHRTHNEQFF TGCGCCACACTCCACAGGACTCACAATGAGCAGTTCTTC
TRBJ1-5 TRBV28 - - CASSSFIGGQPQHF TGTGCCAGCAGTTCATTTATAGGGGGGCAGCCCCAGCATTTT
TRBJ1-2 TRBV9 - - CASSANYRDYNYGYTF TGTGCCAGCAGCGCAAACTACAGGGATTATAACTATGGCTACACCTTC
TRBJ2-5 TRBV6-6 - TRBD2 CASSSSRGVGETQYF TGTGCCAGCAGTTCCTCTCGGGGGGTGGGAGAGACCCAGTACTTC
TRBJ1-2 TRBV18 - - CTSSPLDKGARGYTF TGTACCAGCTCACCTCTGGACAAAGGAGCGAGAGGCTACACCTTC
TRBJ1-6 TRBV5-1 - TRBD1 CASSLEGQRNSPLHF TGCGCCAGCAGCTTGGAGGGACAGCGGAATTCACCCCTCCACTTT
TRBJ1-1 TRBV19 - - CASSMASAWWDTEAFF TGTGCCAGTAGTATGGCCAGTGCGTGGTGGGACACTGAAGCTTTCTTT
TRBJ1-1 TRBV9 once - CASSVQGQNTEAFF TGTGCCAGCAGCGTTCAGGGTCAGAACACTGAAGCTTTCTTT
TRBJ2-7 TRBV6-1 - - CASSSGGGTGYEQYF TGTGCCAGCAGCTCGGGGGGCGGGACTGGGTACGAGCAGTACTTC
TRBJ1-2 TRBV7-9 - - CASSGYRDPYGYTF TGTGCCAGCAGCGGTTACAGGGATCCCTATGGCTACACCTTC
TRBJ2-1 TRBV9 - - CASSAGSGASYEQFF TGTGCCAGCAGCGCCGGATCGGGAGCGTCGTATGAGCAGTTCTTC
TRBJ2-3 TRBV10-1 once TRBD1 CASSVRDRVMDTQYF TGCGCCAGCAGTGTCCGGGACAGGGTAATGGATACGCAGTATTTT
TRBJ1-4 TRBV2 - - CASRMPESEKLFF TGTGCCAGCAGGATGCCTGAGTCAGAAAAACTGTTTTTT
TRBJ2-7 TRBV9 - TRBD2 CASSPTTSGSYEQYF TGTGCCAGCAGCCCTACGACTAGCGGGAGTTACGAGCAGTACTTC
TRBJ1-2 TRBV7-6 - - CASSFRAPGGGGYTF TGTGCCAGCAGCTTTCGGGCCCCTGGAGGTGGCGGCTACACCTTC
TRBJ2-3 TRBV27 - - CASSRSGTPDTQYF TGTGCCAGCAGTAGAAGCGGTACCCCAGATACGCAGTATTTT
TRBJ2-3 TRBV6-1 - - CASQDRRGDTQYF TGTGCCAGCCAGGACAGGAGGGGGGATACGCAGTATTTT
TRBJ2-3 TRBV11-2 - - CASSWSMDPADTQYF TGTGCCAGCAGCTGGTCCATGGACCCCGCAGATACGCAGTATTTT
TRBJ1-1 TRBV5-1 - - CASSLGTGNTEAFF TGCGCCAGCAGCTTGGGGACGGGGAACACTGAAGCTTTCTTT
TRBJ2-7 TRBV5-5 - TRBD2 CASSSPGGGGFYEQYF TGTGCCAGCAGCTCACCCGGTGGCGGGGGATTCTACGAGCAGTACTTC
TRBJ2-7 TRBV5-6 - - CASSSGTYEQYF TGTGCCAGCAGCTCCGGGACCTACGAGCAGTACTTC
TRBJ2-7 TRBV11-2 - - CASSPYPTYEQYF TGTGCCAGCAGCCCTTATCCCACCTACGAGCAGTACTTC
TRBJ1-1 TRBV6-5 - TRBD1 CASSRNRGMNTEAFF TGTGCCAGCAGCCGAAACAGGGGAATGAACACTGAAGCTTTCTTT
TRBJ2-7 TRBV10-1 - - CASSESGKAYEQYF TGCGCCAGCAGTGAGTCGGGGAAGGCTTACGAGCAGTACTTC
TRBJ2-1 TRBV5-1 - - CASSSGTNPYNEQFF TGCGCCAGCAGCTCCGGGACCAATCCCTACAATGAGCAGTTCTTC
TRBJ1-2 TRBV28 few - CASSFDSNYGYTF TGTGCCAGCAGTTTCGACAGCAACTATGGCTACACCTTC
TRBJ2-1 TRBV11-2 - - CASRPADSYNEQFF TGTGCCAGCAGACCAGCGGACTCCTACAATGAGCAGTTCTTC
TRBJ1-2 TRBV7-9 - - CASSLGTDYGYTF TGTGCCAGCAGCTTAGGTACAGACTATGGCTACACCTTC
TRBJ1-2 TRBV10-3 - TRBD1 CAISLTGGAYGYTF TGTGCCATCAGCCTGACAGGGGGCGCCTATGGCTACACCTTC
TRBJ1-1 TRBV12-5 few - CASGLGTKGGLLNTEAFF TGTGCTAGTGGTTTGGGCACGAAGGGGGGCCTCCTTAACACTGAAGCTTTCTTT
TRBJ1-5 TRBV30 - - CAWTAGSSNQPQHF TGTGCCTGGACGGCGGGTTCTAGCAATCAGCCCCAGCATTTT
TRBJ2-5 TRBV5-4 - - CASSSAPGETQYF TGTGCCAGCAGTTCGGCTCCGGGAGAGACCCAGTACTTC
TRBJ2-5 TRBV18 - - CASSPQAKETQYF TGTGCCAGCTCACCACAAGCAAAAGAGACCCAGTACTTC
TRBJ2-3 TRBV18 - - CASSPLQTSTDTQYF TGTGCCAGCTCACCCCTACAAACTAGCACAGATACGCAGTATTTT
TRBJ2-4 TRBV19 - TRBD1 CASSLGQGADIQYF TGTGCCAGTAGTCTCGGACAGGGGGCCGACATTCAGTACTTC
TRBJ1-2 TRBV28 - - CASSLTVYGYTF TGTGCCAGCAGTTTAACTGTCTATGGCTACACCTTC
TRBJ1-3 TRBV7-9 - - CASSLAQGRNSGNTIYF TGTGCCAGCAGCTTAGCTCAGGGCCGTAACTCTGGAAACACCATATATTTT
TRBJ2-7 TRBV19 - TRBD2 CASSIGTSISYEQYF TGTGCCAGTAGTATAGGGACTAGCATCTCCTACGAGCAGTACTTC
TRBJ2-7 TRBV7-3 - TRBD1 CASSLSGGYYEQYF TGTGCCAGCAGCTTGTCAGGGGGCTACTACGAGCAGTACTTC
TRBJ1-2 TRBV7-2 - - CASDDVGGAEGYTF TGTGCCAGCGACGATGTGGGGGGCGCAGAGGGCTACACCTTC
TRBJ2-5 TRBV18 few TRBD2 CASSPRVAGALETQYF TGTGCCAGCTCACCGCGGGTGGCGGGAGCGTTGGAGACCCAGTACTTC
TRBJ2-7 TRBV15 - TRBD1 CATSRAPTGTVVYEQYF TGTGCCACCAGCAGAGCTCCAACCGGGACAGTCGTCTACGAGCAGTACTTC
TRBJ2-7 TRBV5-6 - - CASSFEGALYEQYF TGTGCCAGCAGCTTCGAGGGTGCTCTCTACGAGCAGTACTTC